These 24 T cell receptor beta chains originate from one sample sequenced in a study of blood T cell repertoires in COVID-19. The assay was immunoSEQ multiplex PCR, and TCRdb's table has in-frame clones only and misses some. The table lists tens of thousands of clones, approximately 94% of them singletons. Sequencing used peripheral blood. These receptors were taken from a human donor with active COVID-19. The donor label of this sample is uncertain.

The chain has TRBV19 and TRBJ2-3; 13 nucleotides match TRBD2. The trim removed 2 bases at V and 5 bases at J, leaving 4 bases unmatched. CDR3 length equals 16 residues. CDR1 and CDR2 (germline): LNHDA, SQIVND (reference sequence). CDR3 coding DNA: TGTGCCAGTAGTATACGACTAGCGGGAGGTCTAGATACGCAGTATTTT. Encoded protein: CASSIRLAGGLDTQYF. The full variable domain, completed using reference TRBV19 and TRBJ2-3, is DGGITQSPKYLFRKEGQNVTLSCEQNLNHDAMYWYRQDPGQGLRLIYYSQIVNDFQKGDIAEGYSVSREKKESFPLTVTSAQKNPTAFYLCASSIRLAGGLDTQYFGPGTRLTVL.

This clone has just one count. This chain links TRBV3-1 (or the pseudogene TRBV3-2) with TRBJ2-1; D possibly corresponds to TRBD2 (7 bases). Germline-derived CDR1 and CDR2 are LGHDT and YNNKEL (reference sequence). Trimming pared 1 base from V and 2 bases from J, leaving 12 bases between. The CDR3 length is 16 residues. CDR3 loop: CASSQGEGGTYNEQFF. The DNA for the CDR3 is TGTGCCAGCAGCCAAGGGGAGGGGGGGACCTACAATGAGCAGTTCTTC.

Here the CDR3 reads CASSLTQQGSEAFF. The CDR3 nucleotides read TGCGCCAGCAGCCTGACTCAACAGGGGAGTGAGGCTTTCTTT. The rearrangement links TRBV5-1 to TRBJ1-1, with TRBD1 identical over 7 bases. Losses at the gene ends were 4 bases for V and 11 bases for J; bases not matched to a gene: 14. CDR3 length: 14 amino acids. In germline, CDR1 is SGHRS, CDR2 YFSETQ.

The rearrangement uses TRBV18 and TRBJ2-3; the D gene is possibly TRBD2 (5 bases). CDR1 KGHSH and CDR2 LQKENI come from the germline V gene. The germline V and J ends were trimmed by 5 bases and 4 bases, with 16 bases remaining between them. This CDR3 spans 15 amino acids. For the CDR3, the DNA is TGTGCCAGCTCAACTCGCGCGGGTAGCTCAGATACGCAGTATTTT. This gives the protein CASSTRAGSSDTQYF.

This chain links TRBV9 with TRBJ1-1; D perhaps matches TRBD1 (6 bases). The germline V and J ends were trimmed by 4 bases and 0 bases, with 19 bases remaining between them. The CDR3 has 17 residues. The V gene's germline CDR1 is SGDLS and CDR2 YYNGEE. In nucleotides, the CDR3 is TGTGCCAGCAGCTCTCAGCCGGGGGGGCAGGTGAACACTGAAGCTTTCTTT. Its translation: CASSSQPGGQVNTEAFF.

The V and J genes are TRBV7-2 and TRBJ2-3, with 11 bases fitting TRBD2. This CDR3 has 19 residues. Germline V lookup: CDR1 SGHTA, CDR2 FQGNSA. Losses at the gene ends were 1 base for V and 2 bases for J; bases not matched to a gene: 11. CDR3 amino acids: CASSLGGLAGGGFTDTQYF. The DNA for the CDR3 is TGTGCCAGCAGCTTAGGAGGCCTAGCGGGAGGAGGATTCACAGATACGCAGTATTTT.

CDR3 loop: CASSQTGAGFF. The CDR3 DNA is TGTGCCAGCAGCCAGACAGGGGCGGGCTTCTTC. The rearrangement links TRBV12-3 or TRBV12-4 to TRBJ2-1, with 8 positions matching TRBD1. J lost 16 bases, V lost 6 bases, and 8 bases had no gene match. This CDR3 has 11 residues.

The chain has TRBV3-1 (or the pseudogene TRBV3-2) and TRBJ1-1, with D uncertain. V lost 2 bases and J 1 base, leaving 5 bases between the germline ends. The germline V gene has CDR1 LGHDT and CDR2 YNNKEL (reference sequence). The CDR3 spans 13 residues. CDR3 DNA sequence: TGTGCCAGCAGCCAAACCAGGAACACTGAAGCTTTCTTT. This codes for CASSQTRNTEAFF.

The chain has TRBV11-3 and TRBJ2-3; the match to TRBD2 covers 9 bases. Germline CDR1 is SGHNT and CDR2 is YENEEA. Trimming took 4 bases from V and 0 from J; bases not matched to a gene: 8. The CDR3 loop spans 17 amino acids. CDR3 protein: CASSSSPTSGSTDTQYF. For the CDR3, the DNA is TGTGCCAGCAGCTCTTCGCCCACTAGCGGGAGCACAGATACGCAGTATTTT.

V and J are TRBV5-5 and TRBJ1-1; no definite D call. In germline, CDR1 is SGHKS, CDR2 YYEKEE (reference sequence). CDR3 length: 12 residues. V was cut by 1 base and J by 5 bases, with 6 bases left in between. The DNA for the CDR3 is TGTGCCAGCAGCTTGTGGGCAACTGAAGCTTTCTTT. Its protein product is CASSLWATEAFF. The variable domain in full, completed from reference TRBV5-5 and TRBJ1-1, reads DAGVTQSPTHLIKTRGQQVTLRCSPISGHKSVSWYQQVLGQGPQFIFQYYEKEERGRGNFPDRFSARQFPNYSSELNVNALLLGDSALYLCASSLWATEAFFGQGTRLTVV.

The rearrangement links TRBV4-3 to TRBJ2-7; D unresolved. Deletions cut 0 bases from V and 3 bases from J, with 9 bases between. In germline, CDR1 is LGHNA, CDR2 YSLEER. The CDR3 loop spans 14 amino acids. CDR3 sequence: CASSQDMTHYEQYF. CDR3 coding DNA: TGCGCCAGCAGCCAAGATATGACTCACTACGAGCAGTACTTC.

This clone was recorded once. The chain has TRBV18 and TRBJ1-1, with D maybe TRBD1 (5 bases). Deletions cut 3 bases from V and 1 base from J, with 9 bases between. The CDR3 extends over 14 amino acids. CDR1 KGHSH and CDR2 LQKENI come from the germline V gene. In DNA form, the CDR3 reads TGTGCCAGCTCACCTGCAGGGAAGAACACTGAAGCTTTCTTT. This gives the protein CASSPAGKNTEAFF.

V and J are TRBV14 and TRBJ1-3; no definite D call. The germline V gene encodes CDR1 SGHDN and CDR2 FVKESK. There are 14 residues in the CDR3. Trimming removed 0 bases from V and 6 bases from J, with 9 bases in between. The CDR3 DNA reads TGTGCCAGCAGCCAAGAACCCAGCGAAAACACCATATATTTT. This codes for CASSQEPSENTIYF.

The chain recombines TRBV19 with TRBJ2-1, with a possible D match to TRBD2 (6 bases). The CDR3 consists of 12 residues. V was pared by 7 bases and J by 9 bases, with 13 bases between. CDR1 is LNHDA, CDR2 SQIVND, per germline (reference sequence). The CDR3 DNA reads TGTGCCAGTAACAGCGGGCGGCTTGAGCAGTTCTTC. Translated: CASNSGRLEQFF. Full variable domain (remainder filled in from reference TRBV19 and TRBJ2-1): DGGITQSPKYLFRKEGQNVTLSCEQNLNHDAMYWYRQDPGQGLRLIYYSQIVNDFQKGDIAEGYSVSREKKESFPLTVTSAQKNPTAFYLCASNSGRLEQFFGPGTRLTVL.

The V and J genes are TRBV4-3 and TRBJ2-5; no reliable D call. Germline V gives CDR1 LGHNA, CDR2 YSLEER. The V end lost 0 bases, the J end lost 4 bases, and 6 bases lay between the germline ends. CDR3 size: 13 residues. CDR3 loop: CASSQEPGETQYF. The CDR3 DNA sequence: TGCGCCAGCAGCCAAGAACCGGGAGAGACCCAGTACTTC.

V gene TRBV9 combines with J gene TRBJ2-3; unclear D gene. The germline V gene encodes CDR1 SGDLS and CDR2 YYNGEE. The length of the CDR3 is 15 residues. Trimming shortened V by 0 bases and J by 0 bases, and 8 bases separated the two germline ends. CDR3 residues: CASSVVRGSTDTQYF. Here the CDR3 DNA reads TGTGCCAGCAGCGTAGTTCGCGGTAGCACAGATACGCAGTATTTT.

V gene TRBV10-1 combines with J gene TRBJ2-3, with 11 bases matching TRBD1. V lost 0 bases to trimming and J lost 4 bases; unmatched junction nucleotides: 6. Germline CDR1 WNHNN, CDR2 SYGVQD (reference sequence). The CDR3 spans 17 residues. The chain's CDR3 is CASSESRGQGGPDTQYF. The CDR3, as DNA: TGCGCCAGCAGTGAGTCGAGGGGACAGGGGGGCCCAGATACGCAGTATTTT.

V and J are TRBV6-5 and TRBJ1-2, with TRBD1 matching 8 bases. V trimming: 7 bases; J trimming: 4 bases; junction bases outside the gene matches: 11. Germline lookup yields CDR1 MNHEY and CDR2 SVGAGI. This CDR3 comprises 15 residues. The CDR3, as DNA: TGTGCCAGCACGGGCCAAGACAGGGGCGTCTATGGCTACACCTTC. Protein sequence: CASTGQDRGVYGYTF.

This chain uses TRBV11-2 with TRBJ2-7; 10 bases match TRBD2. This CDR3 contains 16 residues. In germline, CDR1 is SGHAT, CDR2 FQNNGV. V lost 5 bases, J lost 9 bases, and 16 bases stayed unmatched. This CDR3 is CASSSNGLAGDDVQYF. The CDR3 DNA sequence: TGTGCCAGCAGCAGTAACGGGCTAGCGGGGGATGACGTGCAGTACTTC.

The J gene is TRBJ2-2, the V gene TRBV5-1; D gene uncertain. The CDR3 runs 13 residues. The ends were cut back, 0 bases at V and 7 bases at J, with 7 bases in the middle. Per the germline V gene, CDR1 is SGHRS and CDR2 is YFSETQ. CDR3 loop: CASSLVSGGELFF. The CDR3 DNA follows: TGCGCCAGCAGCTTGGTGTCCGGCGGGGAGCTGTTTTTT.

This chain uses TRBV11-3 with TRBJ2-5; 7 positions agree with TRBD1. The V gene end was trimmed by 4 bases and the J gene end by 5 bases; junction bases not matched to a gene: 13. The CDR3 spans 16 residues. Germline CDR1 and CDR2: SGHNT and YENEEA. The CDR3 region has the DNA TGTGCCAGCAGCTCCCGAGGCCCGACAGGGTGGGAGACCCAGTACTTC. Its translation: CASSSRGPTGWETQYF.

The V gene is TRBV4-3, the J gene TRBJ2-6, with D maybe TRBD2 (5 bases). CDR3 length: 17 residues. V was cut by 2 bases and J by 4 bases, with 15 bases left in between. CDR1 LGHNA and CDR2 YSLEER come from the germline V gene. CDR3 sequence reads: CASSQPGPGVGANVLTF. CDR3 DNA sequence: TGCGCCAGCAGCCAACCTGGCCCCGGGGTAGGGGCCAACGTCCTGACTTTC.

This chain uses TRBV28 with TRBJ1-5, with 8 bases aligning to TRBD1. This CDR3 is built from 15 residues. Germline loops: CDR1 MDHEN, CDR2 SYDVKM. V gave up 7 bases and J gave up 1 base; unmatched junction bases: 6. The CDR3 loop reads CASTRTGWSNQPQHF. The CDR3 nucleotides are TGTGCCAGCACCCGGACAGGGTGGAGCAATCAGCCCCAGCATTTT.

The CDR3 reads CASSVFNRGAEAFF. The CDR3 region has the DNA TGTGCCAGCAGCGTCTTCAACAGGGGCGCTGAAGCTTTCTTT. The genes are TRBV7-8 and TRBJ1-1; TRBD1 matches 7 bases. The CDR3 runs to 14 residues. From germline, CDR1 is SGHVS and CDR2 FQNEAQ. Unmatched junction bases numbered 9, after V lost 5 bases and J lost 6 bases.